The clone carrying this TCR beta chain was counted many times. The V gene end was trimmed by 0 bases and the J gene end by 3 bases; junction bases not matched to a gene: 6. Germline CDR1 SGDLS, CDR2 YYNGEE. This CDR3 has 15 amino acids. TCRdb re-analysed the 5' RACE reads in MiXCR, keeping a single row per CDR3 protein. The data show 29,000 or so distinct CDR3 sequences, with less than 5.5% seen just once and around 1.8% held by the top ten. The data were taken from a study of CD8 T cells in ankylosing spondylitis. The chain links TRBV9 to TRBJ2-7; 7 bases are a match to TRBD2. The specimen was blood, either unsorted or a sorted T cell fraction (not recorded which). The TCR originated in a female donor with ankylosing spondylitis or in good health (not recorded which). CDR3 nucleotides: TGTGCCAGCAGCGTAGAAGTGGGGGGGAACTACGAGCAGTACTTC. This gives the protein CASSVEVGGNYEQYF.